This T cell receptor (beta chain) was documented in a study of OX40 agonist ivuxolimab in advanced cancers. In the study overall: Prior therapy, whether anti-PD-1, anti-PD-L1 or anti-CTLA-4, was allowed, and more than 35% had some. General study results and limits: Clonal expansion in partial responders at 0.1-3.0 mg/kg ranked among the lowest. The mean number of expanded clones was higher in CD8+ T cells than in CD4+. At 0.1 to 3.0 mg/kg, clonal expansion of CD4+ and CD8+ blood T cells had occurred by week 6.

Germline-derived CDR1 and CDR2 are LNHDA and SQIVND (reference sequence). The CDR3 loop spans 14 amino acids. V was trimmed by 6 bases and J by 3 bases, leaving 11 bases between them. For this clone: Its antigen is unidentified.

The data were produced by immunoSEQ multiplex PCR, yet TCRdb's version contains in-frame clones alone and is incomplete. This sample has 95,000 to 150,000 clones, with 80% to 95% found just once. The rearrangement uses TRBV19 and TRBJ1-4; TRBD1 is a possible D gene (5 bases). This TCR was recovered from an adult with an advanced solid tumor such as melanoma, head and neck, liver or kidney cancer. The sequencing used CD4+ or CD8+ T cells sorted from blood, collected in a trial of the OX40 agonist ivuxolimab. The CDR3 nucleotides read TGTGCCAGTAGGGGGACCGCTCCTAATGAAAAACTGTTTTTT. This encodes CASRGTAPNEKLFF.